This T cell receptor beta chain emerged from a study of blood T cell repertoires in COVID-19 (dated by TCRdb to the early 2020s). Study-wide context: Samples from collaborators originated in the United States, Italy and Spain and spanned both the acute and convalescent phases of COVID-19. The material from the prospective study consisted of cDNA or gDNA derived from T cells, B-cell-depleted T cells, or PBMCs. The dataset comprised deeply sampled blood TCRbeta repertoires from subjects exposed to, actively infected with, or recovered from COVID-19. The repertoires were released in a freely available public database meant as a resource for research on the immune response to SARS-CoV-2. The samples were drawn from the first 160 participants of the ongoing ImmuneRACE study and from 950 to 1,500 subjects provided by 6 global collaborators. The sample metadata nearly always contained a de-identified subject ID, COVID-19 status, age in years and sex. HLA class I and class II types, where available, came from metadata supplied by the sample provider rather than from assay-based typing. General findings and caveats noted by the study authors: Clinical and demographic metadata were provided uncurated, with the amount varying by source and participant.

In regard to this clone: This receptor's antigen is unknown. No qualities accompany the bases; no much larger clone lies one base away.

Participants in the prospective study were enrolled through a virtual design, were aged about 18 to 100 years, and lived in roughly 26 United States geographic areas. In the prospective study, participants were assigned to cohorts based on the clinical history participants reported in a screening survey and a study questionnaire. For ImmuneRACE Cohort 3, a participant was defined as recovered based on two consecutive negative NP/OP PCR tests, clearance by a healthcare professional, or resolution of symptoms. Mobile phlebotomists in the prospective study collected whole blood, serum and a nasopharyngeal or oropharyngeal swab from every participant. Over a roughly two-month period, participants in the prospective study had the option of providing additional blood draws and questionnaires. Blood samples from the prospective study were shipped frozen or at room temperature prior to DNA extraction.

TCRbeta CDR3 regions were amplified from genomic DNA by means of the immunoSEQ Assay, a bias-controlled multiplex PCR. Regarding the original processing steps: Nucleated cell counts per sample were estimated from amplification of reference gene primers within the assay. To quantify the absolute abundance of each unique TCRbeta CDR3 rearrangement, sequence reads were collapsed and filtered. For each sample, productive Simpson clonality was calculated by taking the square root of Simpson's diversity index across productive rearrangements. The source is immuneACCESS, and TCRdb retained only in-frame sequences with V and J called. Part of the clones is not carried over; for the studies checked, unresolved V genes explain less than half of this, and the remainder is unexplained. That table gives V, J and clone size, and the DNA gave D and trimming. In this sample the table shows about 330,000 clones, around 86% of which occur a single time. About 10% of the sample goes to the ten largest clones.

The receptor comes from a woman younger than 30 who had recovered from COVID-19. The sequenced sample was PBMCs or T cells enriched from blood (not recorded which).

CDR3 protein: CASSRLAGGHNEQFF. The nucleotide sequence reads as follows: TGTGCCAGCAGCCGACTAGCGGGGGGGCACAATGAGCAGTTCTTC. The chain is assembled from TRBV6-5 and TRBJ2-1, with TRBD2 matching 14 junction bases. Taken from the germline V gene, the CDR1 and CDR2 loops are MNHEY and SVGAGI. From the cysteine through the phenylalanine, the CDR3 covers 15 amino acids. The entry retains the CDR3 DNA only, 45 bases that are in frame from base 1. Relative to germline, V is missing 6 bases and J is missing 5 bases, with 3 bases of the junction outside any gene match.